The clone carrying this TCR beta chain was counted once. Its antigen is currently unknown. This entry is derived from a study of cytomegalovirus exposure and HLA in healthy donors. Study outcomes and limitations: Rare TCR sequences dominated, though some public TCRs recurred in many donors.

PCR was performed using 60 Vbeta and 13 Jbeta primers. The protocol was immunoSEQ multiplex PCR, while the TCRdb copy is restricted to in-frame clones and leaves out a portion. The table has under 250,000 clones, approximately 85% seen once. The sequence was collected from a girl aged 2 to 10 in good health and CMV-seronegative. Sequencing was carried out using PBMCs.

CDR3 nucleotides: TGCGCCAGCAGGGACACAGGGGATTCACCCCTCCACTTT. Encoded protein: CASRDTGDSPLHF. This chain uses TRBV5-1 with TRBJ1-6; 7 positions agree with TRBD1. Trimming cost V 5 bases and J 8 bases; bases outside gene matches: 4. In germline, CDR1 is SGHRS, CDR2 YFSETQ. CDR3 length equals 13 residues.